This T cell receptor beta chain was profiled in a study of T cell repertoires in cytomegalovirus infection. The wider study: An indication of both CMV infection and matching HLA type came from public TCR beta signatures.

In TCRdb, the reads were re-called with MiXCR into one record per CDR3 protein. The sample consists of 150,000 to 200,000 distinct CDR3 sequences, approximately 14% of them appearing once. This clonotype was detected a few times. Antigen unknown. Broader study findings: Cumulative frequency (of public TCR beta family members) identified carriers of CMV plus the relevant HLA. HLA-C-restricted TCR beta clonotypes specific for CMV led the ex vivo response.

The CDR3 runs 13 residues. CDR1 is MDHEN, CDR2 SYDVKM, per germline. V was cut by 3 bases and J by 3 bases, with 5 bases left in between. The receptor comes from a human donor in good health (CMV status not recorded). Some clones in this sample may be carry-over from other donors' samples. The genes are TRBV28 and TRBJ1-4, with D possibly being TRBD1 (5 bases). Sequencing was carried out using PBMCs. The CDR3 region is CASSLTANEKLFF. In DNA, the CDR3 is TGTGCCAGCAGTTTGACAGCTAATGAAAAACTGTTTTTT.